The clone carrying this TCR beta chain has ten or more counts. Template switching added a universal primer site; cDNA carried unique molecular identifiers. TCRdb reprocessed the 5' RACE reads via MiXCR and lists one record per CDR3 protein. This repertoire shows 200,000 to 250,000 distinct CDR3 sequences, approximately 8.3% found once; its top ten account for 1.9%. This entry belongs to a study of identical twins. The CDR3 runs to 14 residues. The V and J ends lost 4 bases and 6 bases, in that order; junction bases with no gene match: 8. Germline V gives CDR1 DFQATT, CDR2 SNEGSKA (reference sequence). The sample was also reused in another study, on yellow fever vaccine responses in identical twins.

The chain couples TRBV20-1 to TRBJ2-1, with 8 bases aligning to TRBD2. This receptor was identified in a woman aged 18-30 years in good health. The specimen was memory (CD45RO+) T cells sorted from blood. The CDR3: CSAKTSVGANEQFF. Here the CDR3 DNA reads TGCAGTGCTAAGACTAGCGTTGGGGCCAATGAGCAGTTCTTC.